The rows below give T cell receptor beta chains drawn from one sample of a study of cytomegalovirus exposure and HLA in healthy donors. Clones were sequenced by immunoSEQ multiplex PCR, and TCRdb holds only the in-frame ones, with some missing. The sample lists 150,000 to 200,000 clones, 82% occurring once. The sample comprised PBMCs. The receptors shown here come from a woman aged 18-35 years in good health and CMV-seronegative. CDR3s include the opening cysteine and the closing phenylalanine or tryptophan. The D gene is left open where the match is weak.

TGTGCCAGCAGCGTAGCTGGCGGGAAGGTCACAGATACGCAGTATTTT CASSVAGGKVTDTQYF - TRBJ2-3 16 TRBV9
TGTGCCAGCAGTTACGAGGGCGTCACTGAAGCTTTCTTT CASSYEGVTEAFF - TRBJ1-1 13 TRBV6-5
TGTGCCAGCAGGCCCGGGGGGGGGCGCATTAATGAAAAACTGTTTTTT CASRPGGGRINEKLFF - TRBJ1-4 16 TRBV7-2
TGTGCCGGGGGGACAGCGATAGAGAACACTGAAGCTTTCTTT CAGGTAIENTEAFF TRBD1 TRBJ1-1 14 TRBV30
TGTGCCAGCAGTTACCGATTTGGGGCAGGGAATTCACCCCTCCACTTT CASSYRFGAGNSPLHF - TRBJ1-6 16 TRBV6-5
TGTGCCAGCAGTCCCCGACAGGCGGAAAAACTGTTTTTT CASSPRQAEKLFF - TRBJ1-4 13 TRBV6-6
TGTGCCAGCAGCTTTAGCCCAGACACTGAAGCTTTCTTT CASSFSPDTEAFF - TRBJ1-1 13 TRBV7-9
TGTGCCAGCAGTTACTCTATTAGTCAGCCCCAGCATTTT CASSYSISQPQHF - TRBJ1-5 13 TRBV6-5
TGTGCCAGCAGCTTTGAGACAGGGGCGTCGTTCGAGCAGTACTTC CASSFETGASFEQYF TRBD1 TRBJ2-7 15 TRBV7-2
TGTGCCAGCAGCGTGAGCGGGAGAACCTACAATGAGCAGTTCTTC CASSVSGRTYNEQFF TRBD2 TRBJ2-1 15 TRBV7-9
TGTGCTAGTGGCCCGAGGGGGGGCACTGAAGCTTTCTTT CASGPRGGTEAFF - TRBJ1-1 13 TRBV12-5
TGTGCCAGCAGCCCAACCCAGACAGGGGAATATTACTACGAGCAGTACTTC CASSPTQTGEYYYEQYF TRBD1 TRBJ2-7 17 TRBV7-8
TGTGCCAGCAGCCTCGGGCGGGACAGGGCTATCTCTTTC CASSLGRDRAISF TRBD1 TRBJ2-7 13 TRBV7-2